This TCR beta chain was found in a study of T cell repertoires in cytomegalovirus infection. TCRdb reprocessed the reads via MiXCR and lists one record per CDR3 protein. The sample shows hundreds of thousands of distinct CDR3 sequences, 30% to 40% of them seen only once. Germline CDR1 SGHTA, CDR2 FQGNSA. CDR3 length: 14 residues. In regard to this clonotype: Its specificity is unknown. At one end, the junction sequence differs from germline, possibly due to a read error.

Study-level points and caveats: Summed frequency of public TCR beta families distinguished CMV carriers with the relevant HLA.

V and J are TRBV7-2 and TRBJ2-5; tentatively, D is TRBD2 (6 bases). This sequence was found in a human donor in good health (CMV status not recorded). Some clones in this sample may be carry-over from other donors' samples. Sequenced here: cultured PBMCs, sampled from culture after CMV antigen stimulation. The CDR3 DNA follows: TGTGCCAGCAGCTTAGCCTCTAGCGCGGAGACCCAGTCCTTC. As protein: CASSLASSAETQSF. Full variable domain (outside the CDR3, taken from reference TRBV7-2 and TRBJ2-5): GAGVSQSPSNKVTEKGKDVELRCDPISGHTALYWYRQSLGQGLEFLIYFQGNSAPDKSGLPSDRFSAERTGGSVSTLTIQRTQQEDSAVYLCASSLASSAETQSFGPGTRLLVL.